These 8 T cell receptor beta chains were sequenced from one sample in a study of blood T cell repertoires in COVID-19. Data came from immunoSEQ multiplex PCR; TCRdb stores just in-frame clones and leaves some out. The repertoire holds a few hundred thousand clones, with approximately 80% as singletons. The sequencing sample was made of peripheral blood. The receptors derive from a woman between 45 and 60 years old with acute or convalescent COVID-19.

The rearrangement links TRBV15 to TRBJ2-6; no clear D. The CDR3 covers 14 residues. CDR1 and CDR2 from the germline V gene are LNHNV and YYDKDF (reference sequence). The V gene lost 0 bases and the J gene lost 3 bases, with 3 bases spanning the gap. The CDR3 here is CATSRDYGANVLTF. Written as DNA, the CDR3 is TGTGCCACCAGCAGAGATTATGGGGCCAACGTCCTGACTTTC.

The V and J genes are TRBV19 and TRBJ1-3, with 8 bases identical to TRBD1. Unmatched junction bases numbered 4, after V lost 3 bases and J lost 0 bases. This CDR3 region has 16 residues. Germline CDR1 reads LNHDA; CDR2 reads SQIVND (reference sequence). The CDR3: CASSMGDRISGNTIYF. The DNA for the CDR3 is TGTGCCAGTAGTATGGGGGACAGGATCTCTGGAAACACCATATATTTT. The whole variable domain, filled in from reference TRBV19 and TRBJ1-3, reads DGGITQSPKYLFRKEGQNVTLSCEQNLNHDAMYWYRQDPGQGLRLIYYSQIVNDFQKGDIAEGYSVSREKKESFPLTVTSAQKNPTAFYLCASSMGDRISGNTIYFGEGSWLTVV.

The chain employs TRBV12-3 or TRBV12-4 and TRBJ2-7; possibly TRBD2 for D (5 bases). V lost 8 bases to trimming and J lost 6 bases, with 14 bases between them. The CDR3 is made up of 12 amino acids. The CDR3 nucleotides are TGTGCCAGCGGAACCGGCGGGCTCGAGCAGTACTTC. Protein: CASGTGGLEQYF.

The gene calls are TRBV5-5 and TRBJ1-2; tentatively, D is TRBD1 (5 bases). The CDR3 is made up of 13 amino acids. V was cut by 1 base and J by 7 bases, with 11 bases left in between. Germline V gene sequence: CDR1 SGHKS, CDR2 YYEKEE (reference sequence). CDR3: CASSLSGLSGYTF. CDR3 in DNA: TGTGCCAGCAGCTTGTCGGGACTGAGTGGCTACACCTTC. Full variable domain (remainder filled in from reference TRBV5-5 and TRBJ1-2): DAGVTQSPTHLIKTRGQQVTLRCSPISGHKSVSWYQQVLGQGPQFIFQYYEKEERGRGNFPDRFSARQFPNYSSELNVNALLLGDSALYLCASSLSGLSGYTFGSGTRLTVV.

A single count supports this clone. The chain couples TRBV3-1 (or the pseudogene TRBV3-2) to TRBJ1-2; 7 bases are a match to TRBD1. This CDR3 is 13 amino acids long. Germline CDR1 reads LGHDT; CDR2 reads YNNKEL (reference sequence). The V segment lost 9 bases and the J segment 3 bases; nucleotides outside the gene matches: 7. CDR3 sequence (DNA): TGTGCCAGTACGATAACAGGGGACTATGGCTACACCTTC. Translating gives CASTITGDYGYTF.

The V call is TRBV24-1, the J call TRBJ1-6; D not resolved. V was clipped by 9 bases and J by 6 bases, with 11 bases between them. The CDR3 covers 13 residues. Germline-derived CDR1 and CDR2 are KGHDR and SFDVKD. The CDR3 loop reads CATLAGFNSPLHF. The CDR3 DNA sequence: TGTGCCACCCTGGCGGGGTTTAATTCACCCCTCCACTTT.

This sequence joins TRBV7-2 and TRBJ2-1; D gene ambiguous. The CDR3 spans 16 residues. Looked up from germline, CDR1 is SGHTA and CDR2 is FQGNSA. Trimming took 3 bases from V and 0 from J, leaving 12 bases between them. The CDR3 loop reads CASSLKLPRSYNEQFF. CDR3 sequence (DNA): TGTGCCAGCAGCTTGAAGCTTCCCCGCTCCTACAATGAGCAGTTCTTC.

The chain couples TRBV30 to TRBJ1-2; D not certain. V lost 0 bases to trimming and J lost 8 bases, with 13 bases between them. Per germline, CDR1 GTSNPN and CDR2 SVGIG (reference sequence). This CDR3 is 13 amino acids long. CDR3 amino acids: CAWSVPGPGGYTF. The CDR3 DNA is TGTGCCTGGAGTGTTCCAGGCCCGGGGGGCTACACCTTC. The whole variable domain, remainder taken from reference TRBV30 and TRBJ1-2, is SQTIHQWPATLVQPVGSPLSLECTVEGTSNPNLYWYRQAAGRGLQLLFYSVGIGQISSEVPQNLSASRPQDRQFILSSKKLLLSDSGFYLCAWSVPGPGGYTFGSGTRLTVV.